A single sample is the source of the 32 T cell receptor beta chains below, sequenced in a study of blood T cell repertoires in COVID-19. Repertoires were generated with immunoSEQ multiplex PCR, while TCRdb's copy carries only in-frame clones and drops some. In the table there are around 81,000 clones, roughly four fifths of which are singletons. The sample consisted of peripheral blood. Receptor source: an older man with acute or convalescent COVID-19.

This clone was counted once. The chain has TRBV24-1 and TRBJ2-5; 7 bases line up with TRBD1. CDR3 length equals 14 residues. V trimming: 3 bases; J trimming: 4 bases; junction bases outside the gene matches: 4. In germline, CDR1 is KGHDR, CDR2 SFDVKD. CDR3 DNA: TGTGCCACCAGTGATACCAGACAGGGAGAGACCCAGTACTTC. Protein product: CATSDTRQGETQYF.

The gene calls are TRBV7-2 and TRBJ2-6, with a possible D match to TRBD2 (6 bases). CDR1 is SGHTA and CDR2 is FQGNSA in the germline V gene. The V end was cut by 5 bases, the J end by 4 bases, with 12 bases between. The CDR3 loop spans 15 amino acids. CDR3: CASSPRGGGANVLTF. The DNA of the CDR3 is TGTGCCAGCAGCCCTAGGGGAGGAGGGGCCAACGTCCTGACTTTC.

This sequence joins TRBV28 and TRBJ2-7, with a possible D match to TRBD1 (6 bases). The CDR3 is made up of 14 amino acids. V was shortened by 6 bases and J by 7 bases, with 19 bases between the two germline ends. CDR1 is MDHEN and CDR2 is SYDVKM in the germline V gene. CDR3 loop: CASSSGHRTGEQYF. The CDR3 DNA reads as TGTGCCAGCAGCTCGGGACACCGAACCGGAGAGCAGTACTTC.

On this clone itself: At the DNA level, this CDR3 is encoded by other sequences in the same sample as well. The chain has TRBV7-3 and TRBJ2-5; TRBD1 matches 7 bases. V was clipped by 0 bases and J by 4 bases; unmatched bases: 2. This CDR3 comprises 14 residues. The germline gives CDR1 SGHTA, CDR2 FQGTGA. The CDR3 here is CASSLTGGGETQYF. The CDR3 DNA reads as TGTGCCAGCAGCTTAACAGGGGGCGGAGAGACCCAGTACTTC.

The chain links TRBV27 to TRBJ1-4, with a tentative D call TRBD1 (5 bases). Trimming took 1 base from V and 6 from J, leaving 9 bases between them. Germline CDR1 reads MNHEY; CDR2 reads SMNVEV (reference sequence). The CDR3 is 14 amino acids. The CDR3 reads CASSLWEGDEKLFF. The DNA of the CDR3 is TGTGCCAGCAGTTTATGGGAAGGGGATGAAAAACTGTTTTTT.

Notes on this clone: The same CDR3 arises from other DNA sequences in this sample as well. The chain uses TRBV28 and TRBJ1-6, with a possible D match to TRBD1 (6 bases). Germline CDR1 and CDR2: MDHEN and SYDVKM. V was pared by 8 bases and J by 7 bases, with 15 bases between. This CDR3 region has 14 residues. The CDR3 nucleotides are TGTGCCAGCCGAGGTGGGCAGGGGAATTCACCCCTCCACTTT. Encoded protein: CASRGGQGNSPLHF.

J is TRBJ1-1 and V is TRBV11-2, with TRBD1 matching 8 bases. The trim removed 3 bases at V and 5 bases at J, leaving 8 bases unmatched. The germline V gene has CDR1 SGHAT and CDR2 FQNNGV. The CDR3 contains 15 residues. Here the CDR3 DNA reads TGTGCCAGCAGCTTCGACGGACAGGGTAGTACTGAAGCTTTCTTT. This translates into CASSFDGQGSTEAFF.

This sequence joins TRBV5-4 and TRBJ2-5; 8 bases align to TRBD1. The CDR3 contains 15 residues. Germline assignment: CDR1 SGHNT and CDR2 YYREEE (reference sequence). Trimming at V came to 2 bases and at J to 3 bases, leaving 6 bases not matched to a gene. The CDR3 is CASSLQGVFEETQYF. In DNA, the CDR3 is TGTGCCAGCAGCTTACAGGGGGTGTTTGAAGAGACCCAGTACTTC.

The genes are TRBV10-2 and TRBJ2-1, with D possibly being TRBD1 (6 bases). The CDR3 consists of 14 residues. Trimming cost V 7 bases and J 5 bases, with 15 bases left between them. Germline lookup yields CDR1 WSHSY and CDR2 SAAADI. The CDR3 bases are TGCGCCAGCACCCTAACAGGGTCGAACAATGAGCAGTTCTTC. Its translation: CASTLTGSNNEQFF.

This clone was found a few times. The chain has TRBV9 and TRBJ2-7; 9 nucleotides agree with TRBD1. The CDR3 is 16 amino acids. The germline V gene has CDR1 SGDLS and CDR2 YYNGEE. J was trimmed by 2 bases and V by 3 bases; bases with no gene match: 9. The CDR3 sequence: CASSGTGTGPPYEQYF. The CDR3 bases are TGTGCCAGCAGCGGAACCGGGACAGGGCCTCCCTACGAGCAGTACTTC.

This chain uses TRBV5-8 with TRBJ2-7; a possible D gene is TRBD1 (5 bases). Germline CDR1 reads SGHTS; CDR2 reads YDEGEE. The length of the CDR3 is 11 residues. CDR3 region: CPRGHLYEQYF. CDR3 coding DNA: TGTCCACGTGGACACTTATACGAGCAGTACTTC.

J is TRBJ1-1 and V is TRBV19; 7 bases are a match to TRBD1. Per the germline V gene, CDR1 is LNHDA and CDR2 is SQIVND (reference sequence). Trimming cost V 5 bases and J 5 bases; bases outside gene matches: 2. The CDR3 is 12 amino acids. CDR3 nucleotide sequence: TGTGCCAGTAGTGAACAGGGGACTGAAGCTTTCTTT. This sequence encodes CASSEQGTEAFF.

The chain is built from TRBV7-8 and TRBJ2-2; D not certain. Germline lookup yields CDR1 SGHVS and CDR2 FQNEAQ. This CDR3 is 13 amino acids long. Trimming stripped 1 base from V and 6 bases from J, with 6 bases between. Here the CDR3 reads CASSLGSPGELFF. The CDR3 DNA is TGTGCCAGCAGCTTAGGGAGTCCCGGGGAGCTGTTTTTT. The entire variable domain, with the rest obtained from reference TRBV7-8 and TRBJ2-2, is as follows: GAGVSQSPRYKVAKRGQDVALRCDPISGHVSLFWYQQALGQGPEFLTYFQNEAQLDKSGLPSDRFFAERPEGSVSTLKIQRTQQEDSAVYLCASSLGSPGELFFGEGSRLTVL.

The chain uses TRBV7-9 and TRBJ1-4; 7 positions agree with TRBD1. Germline CDR1 is SEHNR and CDR2 is FQNEAQ (reference sequence). The CDR3 covers 14 residues. The junction had 5 bases not matched to a gene; V was cut back by 6 bases and J by 4 bases. The CDR3 sequence is CASRPTGNNEKLFF. CDR3 DNA: TGTGCCAGCAGACCGACAGGGAATAATGAAAAACTGTTTTTT.

This chain uses TRBV7-2 with TRBJ2-2; 9 positions match TRBD1. The CDR3 consists of 15 residues. From germline, CDR1 is SGHTA and CDR2 FQGNSA. Germline trimming cut 3 bases from V and 3 bases from J; bases unmatched to any gene: 2. The CDR3 is CASSFRQGDTGELFF. CDR3 nucleotide sequence: TGTGCCAGCAGCTTTCGACAGGGGGACACCGGGGAGCTGTTTTTT. Full variable domain (rest looked up from reference TRBV7-2 and TRBJ2-2): GAGVSQSPSNKVTEKGKDVELRCDPISGHTALYWYRQSLGQGLEFLIYFQGNSAPDKSGLPSDRFSAERTGGSVSTLTIQRTQQEDSAVYLCASSFRQGDTGELFFGEGSRLTVL.

This chain connects TRBV10-1 to TRBJ1-1; TRBD1 agrees at 9 bases. After removal of 6 bases from V and 4 bases from J, the junction contained 3 bases not matched to a gene. Germline CDR1 and CDR2: WNHNN and SYGVQD (reference sequence). The CDR3 is made up of 13 amino acids. The CDR3 DNA reads TGCGCCAGCAGGGGGACAGGGCCCACTGAAGCTTTCTTT. It specifies CASRGTGPTEAFF.

V usage is TRBV9 and J usage is TRBJ2-7, with 7 bases aligning to TRBD1. This CDR3 contains 15 residues. The ends lost 0 bases at V and 5 bases at J; junction bases unmatched: 8. Germline CDR1 and CDR2: SGDLS and YYNGEE. The CDR3, as DNA: TGTGCCAGCAGCGTAGCGAGTGGCAGGGGGAACGAGCAGTACTTC. It specifies CASSVASGRGNEQYF.

The chain employs TRBV4-1 and TRBJ2-7; 7 nucleotides align to TRBD1. From germline, CDR1 is MGHRA and CDR2 YSYEKL. V gave up 1 base and J gave up 0 bases; unmatched junction bases: 21. CDR3 length: 21 amino acids. As DNA, the CDR3 is TGCGCCAGCAGCCAAGCTGCTGACCCGGGACAGCTCGACTTTTACTCCTACGAGCAGTACTTC. This codes for CASSQAADPGQLDFYSYEQYF.

The CDR3 spells CASSPAGSSSYEQYF. The CDR3 DNA is TGTGCCAGCTCACCGGCAGGTTCAAGCTCCTACGAGCAGTACTTC. The chain recombines TRBV18 with TRBJ2-7, with D unclear. Per the germline V gene, CDR1 is KGHSH and CDR2 is LQKENI. This CDR3 contains 15 residues. V lost 3 bases and J 0 bases, leaving 12 bases between the germline ends.

The chain recombines TRBV5-8 with TRBJ1-1; D ambiguous. Germline V gives CDR1 SGHTS, CDR2 YDEGEE. The CDR3 is 16 residues long. The V end lost 2 bases, the J end lost 3 bases, and 17 bases lay between the germline ends. CDR3 loop: CASSFRGARRDTEAFF. Here the CDR3 DNA reads TGTGCCAGCAGCTTTCGGGGTGCCCGCCGGGACACTGAAGCTTTCTTT. The full variable domain, in which reference TRBV5-8 and TRBJ1-1 provide the parts outside the CDR3, is EAGVTQSPTHLIKTRGQQATLRCSPISGHTSVYWYQQALGLGLQFLLWYDEGEERNRGNFPPRFSGRQFPNYSSELNVNALELEDSALYLCASSFRGARRDTEAFFGQGTRLTVV.

V is TRBV2 and J is TRBJ1-6, with D possibly TRBD1 on 6 matching bases. CDR3 size: 14 residues. V was pared by 6 bases and J by 9 bases, with 15 bases between. Germline values: CDR1 SNHLY, CDR2 FYNNEI. The CDR3 coding sequence is TGTGCCAGCAGAGTGGGACACGGGATTTCACCCCTCCACTTT. This encodes CASRVGHGISPLHF. Using reference TRBV2 and TRBJ1-6 for the parts outside the CDR3, the full variable domain is EPEVTQTPSHQVTQMGQEVILRCVPISNHLYFYWYRQILGQKVEFLVSFYNNEISEKSEIFDDQFSVERPDGSNFTLKIRSTKLEDSAMYFCASRVGHGISPLHFGNGTRLTVT.

V gene TRBV23-1 combines with J gene TRBJ2-3; 8 bases match TRBD1. TRBV23-1 is known as an ORF, though its function is uncertain. The trim removed 0 bases at V and 0 bases at J, leaving 11 bases unmatched. CDR3 length: 19 residues. The CDR3 nucleotides read TGCGCCAGCAGTCAATCCCACCCCAGGACAGGGCAGAGCACAGATACGCAGTATTTT. It codes for CASSQSHPRTGQSTDTQYF.

V and J are TRBV4-1 and TRBJ1-2; D remains unclear. In germline, CDR1 is MGHRA, CDR2 YSYEKL. The CDR3 is 14 amino acids. Trimming cost V 5 bases and J 5 bases, with 15 bases left between them. CDR3 residues: CASSNSPLEYGYTF. CDR3 DNA sequence: TGCGCCAGCAGCAACTCCCCCTTGGAGTATGGCTACACCTTC.

This clone has just one count. V usage is TRBV5-4 and J usage is TRBJ2-3; the D gene is possibly TRBD2 (6 bases). Trimming took 3 bases from V and 2 from J, leaving 13 bases between them. The CDR3 is 15 residues long. Per the germline V gene, CDR1 is SGHNT and CDR2 is YYREEE (reference sequence). This CDR3 reads CASSSPGLLTDTQYF. For the CDR3, the DNA is TGTGCCAGCAGCTCTCCGGGACTTCTCACAGATACGCAGTATTTT.

The chain has TRBV9 and TRBJ1-1; the match to TRBD1 covers 7 bases. CDR1 and CDR2 from the germline V gene are SGDLS and YYNGEE. Trimming took 4 bases from V and 6 from J; bases not matched to a gene: 12. This CDR3 has 15 amino acids. The CDR3 DNA sequence: TGTGCCAGCAGCTCCCAGGGGGAACGTTTGGCTGAAGCTTTCTTT. Encoded protein: CASSSQGERLAEAFF.

The chain uses TRBV18 and TRBJ2-1; 8 nucleotides match TRBD1. Germline trimming cut 3 bases from V and 6 bases from J; bases unmatched to any gene: 7. CDR1 and CDR2 from the germline V gene are KGHSH and LQKENI. The CDR3 has 15 residues. CDR3 loop: CASSPDRGLGNEQFF. The DNA of the CDR3 is TGTGCCAGCTCACCCGACAGGGGTCTAGGCAATGAGCAGTTCTTC.

J is TRBJ2-7 and V is TRBV16; D call uncertain. In germline, CDR1 is KGHSY, CDR2 FQNENV. The ends were cut back, 1 base at V and 6 bases at J, with 4 bases in the middle. CDR3 size: 11 residues. The CDR3 loop reads CASSQYSEQYF. In nucleotides, the CDR3 is TGTGCCAGCAGCCAATACTCCGAGCAGTACTTC.

The chain employs TRBV6-2 or TRBV6-3 and TRBJ2-5; the match to TRBD1 covers 10 bases. Germline V gene data show CDR1 as MNHEY and CDR2 as SVGEGT. This CDR3 spans 16 amino acids. V was pared by 0 bases and J by 6 bases, with 7 bases of the junction left unmatched. CDR3 amino acids: CASSYSGTGVRKTQYF. The DNA of the CDR3 is TGTGCCAGCAGTTACTCCGGGACAGGGGTGCGAAAGACCCAGTACTTC.

The chain carries TRBV30 and TRBJ1-4; D remains unclear. The CDR3 spans 14 residues. V was cut by 6 bases and J by 3 bases, with 14 bases left in between. The germline gives CDR1 GTSNPN, CDR2 SVGIG (reference sequence). The CDR3 DNA is TGTGCCTGCCGAGGCCACGCGGCTAATGAAAAACTGTTTTTT. Amino acids: CACRGHAANEKLFF.

This clone occurred once. The CDR3 is CASSLALSPSTDTQYF. The CDR3 DNA reads TGCGCCAGCAGCTTGGCCCTGTCCCCTAGCACAGATACGCAGTATTTT. This sequence joins TRBV5-1 and TRBJ2-3; D is ambiguous. The CDR3 runs 16 residues. Germline values: CDR1 SGHRS, CDR2 YFSETQ. Trimming pared 0 bases from V and 0 bases from J, leaving 11 bases between.

J is TRBJ2-5 and V is TRBV11-2; 9 bases match TRBD1. Germline CDR1 SGHAT, CDR2 FQNNGV. V lost 5 bases and J lost 2; bases outside the gene matches: 3. The CDR3 has 14 amino acids. The CDR3 reads CASSRDRGQETQYF. In nucleotides, the CDR3 is TGTGCCAGCAGCCGAGACAGGGGGCAAGAGACCCAGTACTTC. Full variable domain (remainder filled in from reference TRBV11-2 and TRBJ2-5): EAGVAQSPRYKIIEKRQSVAFWCNPISGHATLYWYQQILGQGPKLLIQFQNNGVVDDSQLPKDRFSAERLKGVDSTLKIQPAKLEDSAVYLCASSRDRGQETQYFGPGTRLLVL.

The chain links TRBV3-1 (or the pseudogene TRBV3-2) to TRBJ2-4, with 7 bases identical to TRBD2. The J segment lost 6 bases and the V segment lost 1 base, leaving 9 bases of the junction unmatched. This CDR3 contains 16 residues. Germline V CDR1 and CDR2: LGHDT, YNNKEL (reference sequence). The CDR3 loop reads CASSQGFGASGNIQYF. The CDR3 coding sequence is TGTGCCAGCAGCCAAGGTTTTGGCGCTAGCGGAAACATTCAGTACTTC.